One sample yielded the 28 T cell receptor beta chains listed below, sequenced in a study of cytomegalovirus exposure and HLA in healthy donors (dated by TCRdb to the late 2010s). Library method: the immunoSEQ multiplex PCR assay. TCRdb holds this immuneACCESS table with in-frame rearrangements only. Some clones are missing; in checked studies, unresolved V genes explain under half, and the rest has no known cause. Here the sample has about 200,000 clones; 80% to 90% occur a single time. 1% to 1.5% of the sample is in the top ten clones. Source material: PBMCs. The source of these receptors is a woman in her twenties or thirties in good health and CMV-seronegative.

This clone was detected only once. The gene calls are TRBV30 and TRBJ1-3; TRBD1 matches 9 bases. V lost 7 bases and J lost 2; bases outside the gene matches: 9. The CDR3 has 15 amino acids. Germline lookup yields CDR1 GTSNPN and CDR2 SVGIG (reference sequence). CDR3 in DNA: TGTGCCTCTAAAGACAGGGGGTTTCCTGGAAACACCATATATTTT. This codes for CASKDRGFPGNTIYF.

The gene calls are TRBV29-1 and TRBJ2-1; TRBD2 aligns across 16 bases. Trimming at V came to 7 bases and at J to 7 bases, leaving 13 bases not matched to a gene. Germline lookup yields CDR1 SQVTM and CDR2 ANQGSEA. CDR3 size: 17 residues. CDR3 sequence (DNA): TGCAGCGCCCCCGGGACTAGCGGGGGGGCCGTAGTAAATGAGCAGTTCTTC. Translation: CSAPGTSGGAVVNEQFF.

V is TRBV1 and J is TRBJ2-1; TRBD2, the table's D call, lacks a check against the DNA. TRBV1 is described as a pseudogene. The CDR3 loop spans 14 amino acids. This CDR3 is CTSSQASLVTEQFF. CDR3 nucleotide sequence: TGCACCAGCAGCCAAGCCTCACTAGTGACTGAGCAGTTCTTC.

The V and J genes are TRBV25-1 and TRBJ2-2, with D unclear. Per the germline V gene, CDR1 is MGHDK and CDR2 is SYGVNS. The CDR3 loop spans 15 amino acids. Trimming cost V 4 bases and J 0 bases, with 9 bases left between them. CDR3 loop: CASSAWQSNTGELFF. CDR3 DNA sequence: TGTGCCAGCAGTGCGTGGCAATCGAACACCGGGGAGCTGTTTTTT.

V and J are TRBV27 and TRBJ1-5; 9 positions agree with TRBD1. V was clipped by 5 bases and J by 4 bases; unmatched bases: 6. CDR1 MNHEY and CDR2 SMNVEV come from the germline V gene (reference sequence). The CDR3 is made up of 15 amino acids. For the CDR3, the DNA is TGTGCCAGCAGTCTAGGGACAGGGCAAAATCAGCCCCAGCATTTT. It codes for CASSLGTGQNQPQHF.

The sample holds a few counts of this clone. The chain couples TRBV2 to TRBJ1-6; TRBD1 matches at 9 bases. This CDR3 region has 14 residues. The germline V gene encodes CDR1 SNHLY and CDR2 FYNNEI. Losses at the gene ends were 4 bases for V and 12 bases for J; bases not matched to a gene: 7. The CDR3 protein is CASSGTGGTGPLHF. The CDR3 DNA reads as TGTGCCAGCAGTGGAACAGGGGGCACAGGACCCCTCCACTTT.

The V gene is TRBV4-1, the J gene TRBJ2-7; D is possibly TRBD2 (6 bases). The V gene lost 2 bases and the J gene lost 7 bases, with 15 bases spanning the gap. The CDR3 is made up of 14 amino acids. Per the germline V gene, CDR1 is MGHRA and CDR2 is YSYEKL. CDR3 sequence: CASSQLSGLEEQYF. For the CDR3, the DNA is TGCGCCAGCAGCCAACTATCGGGACTGGAGGAGCAGTACTTC.

About this clone: The junction does not match germline at one end; this may be a read error. V and J are TRBV5-5 and TRBJ2-7; the D gene is possibly TRBD1 (6 bases). Germline V gene sequence: CDR1 SGHKS, CDR2 YYEKEE (reference sequence). The CDR3 contains 13 residues. This chain's CDR3 is CASSLSAEVRGGF. CDR3 nucleotides: TGTGCCAGCAGCTTATCAGCGGAAGTAAGAGGGGGCTTC.

As concerns this clone: Within the sample, other DNA sequences also encode this same CDR3. The chain combines TRBV7-3 with TRBJ1-5; D perhaps matches TRBD1 (5 bases). The germline V and J ends were trimmed by 3 bases and 7 bases, with 10 bases remaining between them. The CDR3 contains 13 residues. Per the germline V gene, CDR1 is SGHTA and CDR2 is FQGTGA. The CDR3 DNA is TGTGCCAGCAGCTTGCAGGGAGGCCAGCCCCAGCATTTT. The encoded protein is CASSLQGGQPQHF.

The chain recombines TRBV6-6 with TRBJ1-5; 7 nucleotides line up with TRBD1. Losses at the gene ends were 5 bases for V and 3 bases for J; bases not matched to a gene: 7. The CDR3 runs to 15 residues. Per the germline V gene, CDR1 is MNHNY and CDR2 is SVGAGI (reference sequence). The CDR3 protein is CASSPQGVFNQPQHF. CDR3 DNA sequence: TGTGCCAGCAGTCCTCAGGGGGTGTTCAATCAGCCCCAGCATTTT.

The chain uses TRBV30 and TRBJ1-1; D perhaps matches TRBD1 (5 bases). The germline V and J ends were trimmed by 6 bases and 4 bases, with 18 bases remaining between them. This CDR3 is 14 amino acids long. CDR1 GTSNPN and CDR2 SVGIG come from the germline V gene (reference sequence). Written as DNA, the CDR3 is TGTGCCTGTTCCGGTGAACACGGGGGCACTGAAGCTTTCTTT. Translating gives CACSGEHGGTEAFF. Supplemented by reference TRBV30 and TRBJ1-1, the full variable domain reads SQTIHQWPATLVQPVGSPLSLECTVEGTSNPNLYWYRQAAGRGLQLLFYSVGIGQISSEVPQNLSASRPQDRQFILSSKKLLLSDSGFYLCACSGEHGGTEAFFGQGTRLTVV.

The rearrangement links TRBV5-1 to TRBJ2-7; tentative D call: TRBD1 (6 bases). The CDR3 has 14 amino acids. Trimming shortened V by 4 bases and J by 4 bases, and 15 bases separated the two germline ends. Germline V gene sequence: CDR1 SGHRS, CDR2 YFSETQ. CDR3 DNA: TGCGCCAGCAGCCCGGGACAACCACTATACGAGCAGTACTTC. Its translation: CASSPGQPLYEQYF. Using reference TRBV5-1 and TRBJ2-7 for the parts outside the CDR3, the full variable domain is KAGVTQTPRYLIKTRGQQVTLSCSPISGHRSVSWYQQTPGQGLQFLFEYFSETQRNKGNFPGRFSGRQFSNSRSEMNVSTLELGDSALYLCASSPGQPLYEQYFGPGTRLTVT.

V is TRBV5-1 and J is TRBJ2-5; 12 positions match TRBD2. The CDR3 extends over 16 amino acids. Germline assignment: CDR1 SGHRS and CDR2 YFSETQ. The trim removed 1 base at V and 5 bases at J, leaving 6 bases unmatched. CDR3 in amino acids: CASSLMTSGSGETQYF. The CDR3 DNA follows: TGCGCCAGCAGCTTGATGACTAGCGGGAGTGGTGAGACCCAGTACTTC.

This clone was recorded a few times. The rearrangement joins TRBV21-1 to TRBJ2-7; the tabulated D call, TRBD1, remains unverified against the DNA. TRBV21-1 is annotated as a pseudogene. The CDR3 totals 14 residues. The CDR3 sequence is CASSSEDSSYEQYF. The CDR3 nucleotides are TGTGCCAGCAGCTCGGAAGACAGCTCCTACGAGCAGTACTTC.

This sequence joins TRBV6-5 and TRBJ1-4, with a tentative D call TRBD1 (5 bases). Germline CDR1 MNHEY, CDR2 SVGAGI. CDR3 length: 15 amino acids. The V end was cut by 8 bases, the J end by 5 bases, with 18 bases between. CDR3 protein: CASRGSGTANEKLFF. The CDR3 DNA sequence: TGTGCCAGCCGGGGGTCAGGAACAGCAAATGAAAAACTGTTTTTT.

The chain employs TRBV19 and TRBJ2-1; D may be TRBD1 (6 bases). The V end was cut by 1 base, the J end by 9 bases, with 10 bases between. CDR3 length equals 13 residues. Germline V CDR1 and CDR2: LNHDA, SQIVND (reference sequence). The CDR3 bases are TGTGCCAGTAGTATAGTAGGGACAAGTGAGCAGTTCTTC. It is translated as CASSIVGTSEQFF.

This chain uses TRBV13 with TRBJ1-1; TRBD1 is a possible D gene (6 bases). V lost 5 bases, J lost 0 bases, and 16 bases lay in between. Germline CDR1 and CDR2: PRHDT and FYEKMQ (reference sequence). This CDR3 is 16 amino acids long. The CDR3 reads CASSRKTGNLNTEAFF. CDR3 bases: TGTGCCAGCAGCCGGAAGACAGGCAACCTGAACACTGAAGCTTTCTTT.

The V gene is TRBV5-1, the J gene TRBJ1-1; D not certain. From germline, CDR1 is SGHRS and CDR2 YFSETQ. V was pared by 2 bases and J by 0 bases, with 8 bases between. The CDR3 runs to 14 residues. CDR3 in amino acids: CASSFTSVNTEAFF. The CDR3 DNA reads as TGCGCCAGCAGCTTTACAAGCGTGAACACTGAAGCTTTCTTT.

V is TRBV5-1 and J is TRBJ2-2; D unclear. V lost 2 bases, J lost 8 bases, and 13 bases lay in between. Germline values: CDR1 SGHRS, CDR2 YFSETQ. CDR3 length: 14 amino acids. The CDR3 DNA sequence: TGCGCCAGCAGCTTAGGAACGATGACAGGGGAGCTGTTTTTT. Amino acid sequence: CASSLGTMTGELFF.

This clone was observed once. The chain has TRBV5-1 and TRBJ2-2; D remains ambiguous. Per germline, CDR1 SGHRS and CDR2 YFSETQ. The CDR3 totals 16 residues. Trimming took 3 bases from V and 1 from J, leaving 13 bases between them. CDR3 residues: CASSSSPTMNTGELFF. The CDR3 nucleotides are TGCGCCAGCAGCTCCTCTCCGACAATGAACACCGGGGAGCTGTTTTTT.

The chain employs TRBV4-1 and TRBJ1-4; D is possibly TRBD1 (6 bases). Germline CDR1 is MGHRA and CDR2 is YSYEKL. The CDR3 runs to 14 residues. V was shortened by 1 base and J by 5 bases, with 8 bases between the two germline ends. CDR3 loop: CASSQGQGNEKLFF. DNA of the CDR3: TGCGCCAGCAGCCAAGGGCAGGGGAATGAAAAACTGTTTTTT.

The chain couples TRBV7-3 to TRBJ1-6; 7 bases line up with TRBD1. Germline V gene sequence: CDR1 SGHTA, CDR2 FQGTGA. The V gene end was trimmed by 6 bases and the J gene end by 8 bases; junction bases not matched to a gene: 10. The CDR3 covers 15 residues. CDR3 in DNA: TGTGCCAGCAGTCTGTCCGGGACAGCGTATTCACCCCTCCACTTT. It yields the protein CASSLSGTAYSPLHF.

The CDR3 DNA follows: TGTGCCAGCAGCCAAGACCCTCGAGGGACCCAGTACTTC. It encodes CASSQDPRGTQYF. The chain joins TRBV14 to TRBJ2-5, with D unclear. The CDR3 runs 13 residues. Trimming took 0 bases from V and 7 from J, leaving 9 bases between them. Germline assignment: CDR1 SGHDN and CDR2 FVKESK.

The rearrangement joins TRBV5-1 to TRBJ2-3; D not resolved. The CDR3 runs 13 residues. Germline lookup yields CDR1 SGHRS and CDR2 YFSETQ. Between the trimmed V and J ends, which lost 0 bases and 5 bases, there was a span of 7 bases. The CDR3 spells CASSLDSVDTQYF. CDR3 coding DNA: TGCGCCAGCAGCTTGGATTCGGTAGATACGCAGTATTTT.

The genes are TRBV7-8 and TRBJ1-1; 8 bases are a match to TRBD1. J lost 13 bases, V lost 0 bases, and 10 bases had no gene match. The CDR3 totals 14 residues. Germline values: CDR1 SGHVS, CDR2 FQNEAQ. The CDR3 region is CASSLAGRGLVGFF. For the CDR3, the DNA is TGTGCCAGCAGCTTAGCGGGCAGGGGGCTTGTAGGTTTCTTT.

This chain connects TRBV2 to TRBJ2-3; 14 bases are shared with TRBD2. Per germline, CDR1 SNHLY and CDR2 FYNNEI. V was clipped by 7 bases and J by 2 bases; unmatched bases: 2. CDR3 length: 15 amino acids. The CDR3 here is CASMGLAGVTDTQYF. CDR3 sequence (DNA): TGTGCCAGCATGGGACTAGCGGGGGTCACAGATACGCAGTATTTT. Full variable domain (rest looked up from reference TRBV2 and TRBJ2-3): EPEVTQTPSHQVTQMGQEVILRCVPISNHLYFYWYRQILGQKVEFLVSFYNNEISEKSEIFDDQFSVERPDGSNFTLKIRSTKLEDSAMYFCASMGLAGVTDTQYFGPGTRLTVL.

The CDR3 bases are TGCGCCAGCAGCCGACCGGGACAGGGGACTGAAGCTTTCTTT. This gives the protein CASSRPGQGTEAFF. The V call is TRBV5-1, the J call TRBJ1-1; TRBD1 agrees at 10 bases. Germline CDR1 is SGHRS and CDR2 is YFSETQ. The CDR3 runs to 14 residues. V trimming: 4 bases; J trimming: 5 bases; junction bases outside the gene matches: 5.

The chain carries TRBV28 and TRBJ2-5; 7 positions match TRBD1. Looked up from germline, CDR1 is MDHEN and CDR2 is SYDVKM. V shed 5 bases, J shed 0 bases, and the junction held 9 bases outside the gene matches. The CDR3 has 16 residues. CDR3: CASSPTDRLYQETQYF. The CDR3 nucleotides are TGTGCCAGCAGTCCTACGGACAGGCTGTACCAAGAGACCCAGTACTTC.